This T cell receptor beta chain is from a study of blood T cell repertoires in COVID-19. Clones were read by immunoSEQ multiplex PCR, and TCRdb kept only the in-frame ones, dropping some. Counted here are 110,000 to 150,000 clones, approximately 86% occurring once; the ten biggest clones make up 1.5% to 2%. The CDR3 runs 15 residues. Trimming removed 2 bases from V and 9 bases from J, with 14 bases in between. The germline V gene has CDR1 MNHNS and CDR2 SASEGT. The chain joins TRBV6-1 to TRBJ2-6; D may be TRBD2 (5 bases). Sequenced input: peripheral blood. The source of this sequence is a man between 65 and 80 years old with acute or convalescent COVID-19. Here the CDR3 reads CASSEPLRRYNVLTF. CDR3 nucleotide sequence: TGTGCCAGCAGTGAACCCCTTAGGAGGTACAACGTCCTGACTTTC.